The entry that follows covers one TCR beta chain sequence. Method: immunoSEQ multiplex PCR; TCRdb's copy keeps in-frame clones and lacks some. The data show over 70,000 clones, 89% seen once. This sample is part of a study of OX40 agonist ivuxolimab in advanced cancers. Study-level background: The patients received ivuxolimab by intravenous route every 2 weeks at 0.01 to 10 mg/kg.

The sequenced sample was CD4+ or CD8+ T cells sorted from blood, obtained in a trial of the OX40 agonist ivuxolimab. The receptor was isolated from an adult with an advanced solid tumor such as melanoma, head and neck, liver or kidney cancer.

The CDR3 DNA sequence: TGCGCCAGCAGCCAGTTACCGGGACTCTCTGGAAACACCATATATTTT. Amino acid sequence: CASSQLPGLSGNTIYF. The V and J genes are TRBV4-1 and TRBJ1-3, with D maybe TRBD1 (5 bases). Per germline, CDR1 MGHRA and CDR2 YSYEKL. The V end was cut by 3 bases, the J end by 0 bases, with 12 bases between. The CDR3 loop spans 16 amino acids.